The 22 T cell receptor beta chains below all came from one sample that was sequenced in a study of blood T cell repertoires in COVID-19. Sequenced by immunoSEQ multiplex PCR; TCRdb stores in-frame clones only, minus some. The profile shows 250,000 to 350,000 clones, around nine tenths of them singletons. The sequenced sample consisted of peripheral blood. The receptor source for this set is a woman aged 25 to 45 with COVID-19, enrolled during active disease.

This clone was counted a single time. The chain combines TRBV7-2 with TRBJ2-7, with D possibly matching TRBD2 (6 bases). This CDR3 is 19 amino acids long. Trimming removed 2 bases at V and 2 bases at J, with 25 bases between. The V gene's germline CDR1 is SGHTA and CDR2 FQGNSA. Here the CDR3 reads CASSLMGEALSDIPYEQYF. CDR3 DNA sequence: TGTGCCAGCAGCTTAATGGGGGAGGCTCTCTCTGATATACCCTACGAGCAGTACTTC. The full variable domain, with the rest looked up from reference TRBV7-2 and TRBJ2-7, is GAGVSQSPSNKVTEKGKDVELRCDPISGHTALYWYRQSLGQGLEFLIYFQGNSAPDKSGLPSDRFSAERTGGSVSTLTIQRTQQEDSAVYLCASSLMGEALSDIPYEQYFGPGTRLTVT.

DNA for the CDR3: TGTGCCAGCAGCCAAGAAGGACAGGGCATTCAGCCCCAGCATTTT. It encodes CASSQEGQGIQPQHF. The chain is built from TRBV4-2 and TRBJ1-5; the match to TRBD1 covers 8 bases. The CDR3 has 15 residues. The J segment lost 6 bases and the V segment lost 0 bases, leaving 4 bases of the junction unmatched. Germline V gene lookup returns CDR1 LGHNA and CDR2 YNFKEQ.

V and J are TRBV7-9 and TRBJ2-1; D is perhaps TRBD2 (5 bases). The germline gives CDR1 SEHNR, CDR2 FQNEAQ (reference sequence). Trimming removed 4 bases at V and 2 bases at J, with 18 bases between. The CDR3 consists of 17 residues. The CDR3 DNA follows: TGTGCCAGCAGCTCTATGCGAGACGGGGTCACCTACAATGAGCAGTTCTTC. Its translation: CASSSMRDGVTYNEQFF.

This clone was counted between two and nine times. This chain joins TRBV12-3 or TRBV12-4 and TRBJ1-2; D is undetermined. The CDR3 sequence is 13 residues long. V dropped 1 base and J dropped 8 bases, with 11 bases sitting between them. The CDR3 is CASSLGSRGGYTF. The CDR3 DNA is TGTGCCAGCAGTTTAGGCTCCCGCGGGGGCTACACCTTC.

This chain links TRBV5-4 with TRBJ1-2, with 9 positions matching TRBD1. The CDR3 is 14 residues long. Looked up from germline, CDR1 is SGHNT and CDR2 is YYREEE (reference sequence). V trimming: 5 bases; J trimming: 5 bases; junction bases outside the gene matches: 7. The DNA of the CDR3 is TGTGCCAGCAGAGGACAGGGGACGGGGTATGGCTACACCTTC. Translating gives CASRGQGTGYGYTF.

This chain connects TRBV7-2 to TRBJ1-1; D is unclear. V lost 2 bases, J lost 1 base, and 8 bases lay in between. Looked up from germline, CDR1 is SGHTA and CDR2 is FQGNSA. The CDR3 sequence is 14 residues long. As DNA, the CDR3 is TGTGCCAGCAGCTTATTGGGCCCGAACACTGAAGCTTTCTTT. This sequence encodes CASSLLGPNTEAFF. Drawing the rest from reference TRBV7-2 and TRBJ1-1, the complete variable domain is GAGVSQSPSNKVTEKGKDVELRCDPISGHTALYWYRQSLGQGLEFLIYFQGNSAPDKSGLPSDRFSAERTGGSVSTLTIQRTQQEDSAVYLCASSLLGPNTEAFFGQGTRLTVV.

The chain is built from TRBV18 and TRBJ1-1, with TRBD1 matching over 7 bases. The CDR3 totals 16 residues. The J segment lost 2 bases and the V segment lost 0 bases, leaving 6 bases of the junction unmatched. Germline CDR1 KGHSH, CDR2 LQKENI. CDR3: CASSPPSTGSNTEAFF. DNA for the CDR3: TGTGCCAGCTCACCACCTTCGACAGGGTCAAACACTGAAGCTTTCTTT.

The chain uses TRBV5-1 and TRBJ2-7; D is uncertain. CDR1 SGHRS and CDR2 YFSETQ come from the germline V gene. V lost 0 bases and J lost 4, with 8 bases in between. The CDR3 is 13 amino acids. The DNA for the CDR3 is TGCGCCAGCAGCTTGGCTACTCTGTACGAGCAGTACTTC. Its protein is CASSLATLYEQYF.

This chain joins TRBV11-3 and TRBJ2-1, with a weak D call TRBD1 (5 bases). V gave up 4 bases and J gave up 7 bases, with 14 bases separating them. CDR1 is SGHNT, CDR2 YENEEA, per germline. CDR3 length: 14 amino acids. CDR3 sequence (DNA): TGTGCCAGCAGCTCAGGGCTAGGGGTGAATGAGCAGTTCTTC. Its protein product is CASSSGLGVNEQFF.

Written as DNA, the CDR3 is TGTGCCAGAAGCTTGGGACAGGGGGCGAACACTGAAGCTTTCTTT. Residues: CARSLGQGANTEAFF. The V gene is TRBV5-3, the J gene TRBJ1-1, with 10 bases matching TRBD1. TRBV5-3 is placed among ORFs of uncertain function. This CDR3 region has 15 residues. J was trimmed by 1 base and V by 0 bases; bases with no gene match: 0.

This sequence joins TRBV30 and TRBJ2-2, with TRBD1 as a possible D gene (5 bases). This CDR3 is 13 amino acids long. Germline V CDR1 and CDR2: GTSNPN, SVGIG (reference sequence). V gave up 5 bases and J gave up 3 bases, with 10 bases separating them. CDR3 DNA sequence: TGTGCCTGGGACGACAGATACACCGGGGAGCTGTTTTTT. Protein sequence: CAWDDRYTGELFF.

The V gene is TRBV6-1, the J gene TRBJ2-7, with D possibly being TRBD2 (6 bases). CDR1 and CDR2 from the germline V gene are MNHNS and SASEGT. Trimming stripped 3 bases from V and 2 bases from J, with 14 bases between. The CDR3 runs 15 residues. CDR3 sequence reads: CASSEYGTPTYEQYF. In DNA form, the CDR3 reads TGTGCCAGCAGTGAGTACGGGACTCCTACCTACGAGCAGTACTTC.

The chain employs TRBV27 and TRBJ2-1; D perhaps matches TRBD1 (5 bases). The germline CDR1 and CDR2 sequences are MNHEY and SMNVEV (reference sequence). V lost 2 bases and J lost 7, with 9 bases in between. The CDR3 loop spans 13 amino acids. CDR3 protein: CASSLGAFNEQFF. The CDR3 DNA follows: TGTGCCAGCAGTTTAGGGGCCTTTAATGAGCAGTTCTTC.

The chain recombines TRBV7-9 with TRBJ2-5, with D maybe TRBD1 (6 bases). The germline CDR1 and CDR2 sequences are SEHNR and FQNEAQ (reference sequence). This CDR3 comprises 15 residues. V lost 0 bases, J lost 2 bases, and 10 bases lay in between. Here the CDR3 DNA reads TGTGCCAGCAGCTTAGCGTCCACAGGGCAAGAGACCCAGTACTTC. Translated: CASSLASTGQETQYF.

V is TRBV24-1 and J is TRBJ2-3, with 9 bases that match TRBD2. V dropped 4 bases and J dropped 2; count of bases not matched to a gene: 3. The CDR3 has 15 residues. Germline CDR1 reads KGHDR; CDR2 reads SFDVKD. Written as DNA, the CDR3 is TGTGCCACCAGTGACCCTAGCGGGATCACAGATACGCAGTATTTT. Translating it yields CATSDPSGITDTQYF.

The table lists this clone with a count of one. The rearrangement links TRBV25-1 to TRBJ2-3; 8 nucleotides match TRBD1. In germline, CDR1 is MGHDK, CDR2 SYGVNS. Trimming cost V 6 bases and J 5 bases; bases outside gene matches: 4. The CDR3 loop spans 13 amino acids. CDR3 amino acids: CASSGQGIDTQYF. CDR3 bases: TGTGCCAGCAGCGGACAGGGAATAGATACGCAGTATTTT.

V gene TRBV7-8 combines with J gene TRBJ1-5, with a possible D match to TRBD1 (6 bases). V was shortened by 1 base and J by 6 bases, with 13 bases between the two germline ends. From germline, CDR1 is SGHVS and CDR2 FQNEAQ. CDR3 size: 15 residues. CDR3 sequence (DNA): TGTGCCAGCAGCTTAGATCAGGGGCAACGTCAGCCCCAGCATTTT. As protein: CASSLDQGQRQPQHF.

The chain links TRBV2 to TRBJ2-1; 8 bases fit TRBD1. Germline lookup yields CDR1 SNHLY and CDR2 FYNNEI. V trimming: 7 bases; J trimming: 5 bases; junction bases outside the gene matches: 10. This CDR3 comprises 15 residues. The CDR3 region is CASTLQGARDNEQFF. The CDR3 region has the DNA TGTGCCAGCACTCTCCAGGGGGCAAGGGACAATGAGCAGTTCTTC.

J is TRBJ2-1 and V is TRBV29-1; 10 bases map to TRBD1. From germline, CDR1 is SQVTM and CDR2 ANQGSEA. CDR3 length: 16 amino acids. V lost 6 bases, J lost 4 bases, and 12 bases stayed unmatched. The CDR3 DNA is TGCAGCGTCCGAGGGACTAGACAGGGGGCTTACAATGAGCAGTTCTTC. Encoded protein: CSVRGTRQGAYNEQFF.

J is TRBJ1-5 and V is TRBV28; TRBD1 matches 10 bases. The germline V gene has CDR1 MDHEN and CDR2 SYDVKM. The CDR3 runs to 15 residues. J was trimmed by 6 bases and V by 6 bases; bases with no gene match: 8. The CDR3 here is CASRNRDRGSQPQHF. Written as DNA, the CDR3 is TGTGCCAGCAGGAACCGGGACAGGGGTTCTCAGCCCCAGCATTTT.

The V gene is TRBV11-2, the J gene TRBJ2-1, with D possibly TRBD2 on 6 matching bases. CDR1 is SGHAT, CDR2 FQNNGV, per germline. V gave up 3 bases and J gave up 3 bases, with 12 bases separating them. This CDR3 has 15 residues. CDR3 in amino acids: CASSLEGRNYNEQFF. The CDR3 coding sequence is TGTGCCAGCAGCTTGGAGGGACGGAACTACAATGAGCAGTTCTTC.

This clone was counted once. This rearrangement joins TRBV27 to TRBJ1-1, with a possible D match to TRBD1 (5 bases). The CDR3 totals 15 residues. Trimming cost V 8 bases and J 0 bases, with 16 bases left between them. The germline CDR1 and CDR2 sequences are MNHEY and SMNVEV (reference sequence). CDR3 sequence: CASAQPGGMNTEAFF. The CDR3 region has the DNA TGTGCCAGCGCCCAACCCGGGGGAATGAACACTGAAGCTTTCTTT.